Sequencing of this T cell receptor (beta chain) was carried out in a study of blood T cell repertoires in COVID-19. Study in general: From the United States, Italy and Spain came samples of acute and convalescent COVID-19. T cells, B-cell-depleted T cells, or PBMCs supplied cDNA or gDNA.

CDR3 length: 15 amino acids. With V trimmed by 4 bases and J by 7 bases, 8 bases remained unmatched. Germline values: CDR1 SGHRS, CDR2 YFSETQ. Original processing notes: Amplification of reference gene primers provided the estimated nucleated cell counts. The assay was immunoSEQ multiplex PCR, and TCRdb's table has in-frame clones only and misses some. Clone size and the V and J calls come from that table; the DNA yielded D and trimming. There are roughly 360,000 clones in the sample; 81% occur only once, and approximately 1% lies in the top ten. This clonotype was sampled from a human donor with acute or convalescent COVID-19. The donor label of this sample is uncertain. The sample comprised peripheral blood. This chain joins TRBV5-1 and TRBJ1-4; 9 positions match TRBD1. In DNA, the CDR3 is TGCGCCAGCAGCACAGGGACAGGGCCGAGTGAAAAACTGTTTTTT. Protein sequence: CASSTGTGPSEKLFF.